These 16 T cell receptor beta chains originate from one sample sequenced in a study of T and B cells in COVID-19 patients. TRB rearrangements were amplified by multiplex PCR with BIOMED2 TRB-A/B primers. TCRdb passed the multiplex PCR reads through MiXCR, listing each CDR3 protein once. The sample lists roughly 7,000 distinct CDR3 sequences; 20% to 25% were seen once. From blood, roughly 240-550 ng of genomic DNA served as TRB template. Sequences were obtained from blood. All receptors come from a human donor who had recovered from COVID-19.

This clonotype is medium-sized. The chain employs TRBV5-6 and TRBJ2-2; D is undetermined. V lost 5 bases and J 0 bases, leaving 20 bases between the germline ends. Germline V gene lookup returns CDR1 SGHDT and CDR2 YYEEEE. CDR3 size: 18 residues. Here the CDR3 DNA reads TGTGCCAGCAGGGATGGACGACGGGTGCTAGCGAACACCGGGGAGCTGTTTTTT. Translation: CASRDGRRVLANTGELFF.

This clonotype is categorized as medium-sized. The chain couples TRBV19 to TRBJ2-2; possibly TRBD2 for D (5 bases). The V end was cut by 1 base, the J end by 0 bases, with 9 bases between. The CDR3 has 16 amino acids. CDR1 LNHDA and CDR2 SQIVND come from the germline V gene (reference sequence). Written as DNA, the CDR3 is TGTGCCAGTAGTATAGGAGGGAATTCGAACACCGGGGAGCTGTTTTTT. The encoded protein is CASSIGGNSNTGELFF.

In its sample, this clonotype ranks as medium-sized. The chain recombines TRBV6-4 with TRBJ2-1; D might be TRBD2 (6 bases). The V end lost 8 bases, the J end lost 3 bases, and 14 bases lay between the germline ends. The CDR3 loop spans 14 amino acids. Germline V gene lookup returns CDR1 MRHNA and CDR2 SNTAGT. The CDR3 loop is CASRAGTGYNEQFF. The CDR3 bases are TGTGCCAGCCGAGCCGGGACTGGCTACAATGAGCAGTTCTTC.

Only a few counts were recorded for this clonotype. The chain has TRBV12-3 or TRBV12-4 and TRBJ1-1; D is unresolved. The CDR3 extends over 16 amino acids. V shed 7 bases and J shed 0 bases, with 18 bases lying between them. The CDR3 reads CASTPGDLFMNTEAFF. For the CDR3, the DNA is TGTGCCAGCACCCCAGGAGACTTATTCATGAACACTGAAGCTTTCTTT.

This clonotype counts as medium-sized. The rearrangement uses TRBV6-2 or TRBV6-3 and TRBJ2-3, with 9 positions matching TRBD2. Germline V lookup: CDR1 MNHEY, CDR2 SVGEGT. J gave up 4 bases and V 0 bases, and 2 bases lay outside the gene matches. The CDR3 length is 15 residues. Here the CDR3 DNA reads TGTGCCAGCAGTTACTCCGGGACTAGCCCAGATACGCAGTATTTT. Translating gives CASSYSGTSPDTQYF.

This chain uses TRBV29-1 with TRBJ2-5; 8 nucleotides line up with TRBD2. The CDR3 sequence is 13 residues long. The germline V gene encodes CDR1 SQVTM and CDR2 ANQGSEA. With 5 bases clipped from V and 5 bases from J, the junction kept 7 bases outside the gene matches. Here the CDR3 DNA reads TGCAGCGTTCGGGGGGGGGCCAGGGAGACCCAGTACTTC. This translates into CSVRGGARETQYF.

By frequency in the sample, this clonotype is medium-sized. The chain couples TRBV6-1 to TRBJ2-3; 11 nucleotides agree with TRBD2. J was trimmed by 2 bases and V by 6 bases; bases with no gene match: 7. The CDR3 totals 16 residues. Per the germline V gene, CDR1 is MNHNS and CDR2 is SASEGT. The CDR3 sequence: CASRPGLAAATDTQYF. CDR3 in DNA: TGTGCCAGCAGGCCGGGACTAGCGGCGGCCACAGATACGCAGTATTTT.

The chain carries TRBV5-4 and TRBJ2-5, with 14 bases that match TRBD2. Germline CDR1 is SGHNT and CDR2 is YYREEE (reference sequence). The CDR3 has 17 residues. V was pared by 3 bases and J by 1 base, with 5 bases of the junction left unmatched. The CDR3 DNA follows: TGTGCCAGCAGCTCAGGACTAGCGGGGGGCCCCCAAGAGACCCAGTACTTC. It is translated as CASSSGLAGGPQETQYF.

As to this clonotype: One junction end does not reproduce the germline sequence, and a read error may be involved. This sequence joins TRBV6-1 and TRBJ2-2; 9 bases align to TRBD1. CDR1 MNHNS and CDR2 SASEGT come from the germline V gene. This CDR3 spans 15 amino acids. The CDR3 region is CASSVTGTGSGDLFF. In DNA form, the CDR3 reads TGTGCCAGCAGTGTGACCGGGACAGGGTCCGGGGATCTGTTTTTT.

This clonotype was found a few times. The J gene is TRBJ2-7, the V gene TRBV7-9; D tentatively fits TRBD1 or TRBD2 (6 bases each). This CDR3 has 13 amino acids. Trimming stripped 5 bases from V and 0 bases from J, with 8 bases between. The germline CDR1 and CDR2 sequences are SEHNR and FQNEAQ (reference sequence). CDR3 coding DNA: TGTGCCAGCAGCAGGGGGGACTCCTACGAGCAGTACTTC. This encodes CASSRGDSYEQYF.

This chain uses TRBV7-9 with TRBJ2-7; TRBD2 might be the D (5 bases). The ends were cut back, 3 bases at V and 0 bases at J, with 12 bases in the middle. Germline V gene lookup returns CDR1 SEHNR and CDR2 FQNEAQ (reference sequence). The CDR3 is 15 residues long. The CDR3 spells CASSFQLGASYEQYF. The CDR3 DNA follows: TGTGCCAGCAGCTTCCAGCTGGGAGCCTCCTACGAGCAGTACTTC.

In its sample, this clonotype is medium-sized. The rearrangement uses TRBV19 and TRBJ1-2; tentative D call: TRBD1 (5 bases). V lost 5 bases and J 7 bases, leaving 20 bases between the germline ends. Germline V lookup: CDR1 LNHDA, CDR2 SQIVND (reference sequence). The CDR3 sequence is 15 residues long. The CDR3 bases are TGTGCCAGTAGTCTCTCCAATACGGGGGGGGGTGGCTACACCTTC. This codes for CASSLSNTGGGGYTF.

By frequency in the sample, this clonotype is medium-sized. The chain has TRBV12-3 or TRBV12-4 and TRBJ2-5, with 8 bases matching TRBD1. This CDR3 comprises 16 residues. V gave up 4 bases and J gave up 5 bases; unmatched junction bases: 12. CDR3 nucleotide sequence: TGTGCCAGCAGTTCTATCCAGGGGGCGATTTTGGAGACCCAGTACTTC. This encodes CASSSIQGAILETQYF.

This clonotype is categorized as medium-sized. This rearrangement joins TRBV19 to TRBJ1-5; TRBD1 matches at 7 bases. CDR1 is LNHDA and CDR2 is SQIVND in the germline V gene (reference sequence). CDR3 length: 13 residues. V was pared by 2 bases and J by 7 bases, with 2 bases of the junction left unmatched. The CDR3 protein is CASSINRGQPQHF. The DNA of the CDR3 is TGTGCCAGTAGTATAAACAGGGGACAGCCCCAGCATTTT. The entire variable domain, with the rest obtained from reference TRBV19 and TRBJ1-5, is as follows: DGGITQSPKYLFRKEGQNVTLSCEQNLNHDAMYWYRQDPGQGLRLIYYSQIVNDFQKGDIAEGYSVSREKKESFPLTVTSAQKNPTAFYLCASSINRGQPQHFGDGTRLSIL.

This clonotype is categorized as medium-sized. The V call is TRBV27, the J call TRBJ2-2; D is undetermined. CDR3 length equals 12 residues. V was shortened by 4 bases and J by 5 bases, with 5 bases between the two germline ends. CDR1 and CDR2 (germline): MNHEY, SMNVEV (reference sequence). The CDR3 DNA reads TGTGCCAGCAGTTCCTGGACCGGGGAGCTGTTTTTT. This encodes CASSSWTGELFF.

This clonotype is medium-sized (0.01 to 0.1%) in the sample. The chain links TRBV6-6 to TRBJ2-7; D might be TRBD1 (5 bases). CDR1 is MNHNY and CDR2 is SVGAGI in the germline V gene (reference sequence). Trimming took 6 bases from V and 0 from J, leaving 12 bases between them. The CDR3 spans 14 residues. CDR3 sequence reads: CASSRDSSSYEQYF. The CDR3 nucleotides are TGTGCCAGCAGCCGCGACAGTAGCTCCTACGAGCAGTACTTC.